This entry features one T cell receptor (beta chain) sequence. These data are taken from a study of shared clonotypes between healthy human individuals. Only Caucasian adults living in Nashville, Tennessee served as donors. This CDR3 is 14 amino acids long. V lost 4 bases, J lost 4 bases, and 13 bases lay in between. Germline CDR1 and CDR2: SGHRS and YFSETQ. Assay: immunoSEQ multiplex PCR; the TCRdb copy retains only in-frame clones and omits some. Here the sample spans about 2.5 million clones, less than 95% being singletons. This chain joins TRBV5-1 and TRBJ2-3; possibly TRBD1 for D (6 bases). The sample comprised naive CD4+ T cells from PBMCs. Subset here: CD45RA+ positively selected. The sequence was collected from a man between 18 and 35 years old in good health. Some clones in this sample may be carry-over from other donors' samples. CDR3 amino acids: CASSAIRGADTQYF. In DNA form, the CDR3 reads TGCGCCAGCAGCGCGATCAGGGGCGCAGATACGCAGTATTTT.